Described below is a single T cell receptor (beta chain) sequence and its context. What it binds is unknown. This record belongs to a study of beta chain features in type 1 diabetes. Study findings and constraints: A PCR bias possibly favoring shorter templates would apply equally to patients and controls. Researchers report that Type 1 diabetes patients had moderately but significantly shorter TCRB CDR3s across all four CD4+ subsets.

Expressed TCRB transcripts were sequenced because the entire RNA isolate underwent reverse transcription. Profiled with immunoSEQ multiplex PCR; TCRdb holds only in-frame clones, not every one. The sample gives hundreds of thousands of clones, roughly 12% of which show up once; less than 0.025% is in the top ten. V was pared by 4 bases and J by 5 bases, with 16 bases between. The CDR3 has 14 residues. The germline V gene encodes CDR1 GTSNPN and CDR2 SVGIG (reference sequence). The rearrangement links TRBV30 to TRBJ2-3, with D perhaps matching TRBD2 (5 bases). The receptor was derived from a man younger than 30 with type 1 diabetes. The specimen was naive CD4+ T cells from blood. CDR3 residues: CAWIRHEAGDTQYF. Written as DNA, the CDR3 is TGTGCCTGGATTCGCCACGAGGCGGGAGATACGCAGTATTTT.